This TCR beta chain was documented in a study of blood T cell repertoires in COVID-19. Overall study context: Donors in the United States, Italy and Spain gave samples during acute or convalescent COVID-19.

From germline, CDR1 is SGHTA and CDR2 FQGNSA. Trimming shortened V by 4 bases and J by 4 bases, and 16 bases separated the two germline ends. The CDR3 has 15 residues. How the authors handled the data: Amplifying reference gene primers gave estimates of nucleated cell counts. Profiled with immunoSEQ multiplex PCR; TCRdb holds only in-frame clones, not every one. D and trimming were read from the DNA, whereas the V and J calls and clone size are those reported in that table. Of about 99,000 clones in the sample, 80% to 85% were seen once. The TCR originated in a man between 65 and 79 years old with active or convalescent COVID-19. The specimen was peripheral blood. The rearrangement uses TRBV7-2 and TRBJ1-1, with a tentative D call TRBD1 (6 bases). The CDR3 DNA is TGTGCCAGCAGCTCTAACCAGGGGAAGGGCACTGAAGCTTTCTTT. It translates to CASSSNQGKGTEAFF.